The T cell receptor (beta chain) under discussion was sequenced for a study of shared clonotypes between healthy human individuals. For the study at large: Each donor contributed plates that comprised three CD4 naive, three CD4 memory, two CD8 naive and one CD8 memory. Findings of the study overall: Estimated clonotype richness was generally higher in naive than memory subsets. Across four donors, naive CD4 shared 5% to 6%, naive CD8 more than 3%, memory CD4 about 2.5%, memory CD8 0.35% to 0.5%. The sole specimen, blood, was sampled, and tissue repertoires likely differ.

Using immunoSEQ multiplex PCR, the repertoire was profiled, and TCRdb retains in-frame clones only, with some absent. The repertoire holds 550,000 to 700,000 clones, with about three quarters as singletons. The germline V gene encodes CDR1 MDHEN and CDR2 SYDVKM. The junction had 2 bases not matched to a gene; V was cut back by 3 bases and J by 0 bases. CDR3 length: 14 amino acids. Concerning this clone: What it binds is not known.

The chain has TRBV28 and TRBJ2-7; 7 nucleotides agree with TRBD1. The TCR was taken from a woman aged 25 to 45 in good health. The sample consisted of memory CD4+ T cells sorted from blood. The subset is: CD45RA-negative fraction. The DNA of the CDR3 is TGTGCCAGCAGTTTGAACAGGGGCTCCTACGAGCAGTACTTC. Protein: CASSLNRGSYEQYF.